A selection of T cell receptor beta chains follows, all from one sample in a study of OX40 agonist ivuxolimab in advanced cancers. TCRdb keeps only in-frame clones here, not all; method: immunoSEQ multiplex PCR. The sample has tens of thousands of clones, about four fifths seen once; the top ten hold approximately 10%. Material: CD4+ or CD8+ T cells sorted from blood, obtained in a trial of the OX40 agonist ivuxolimab. The receptors derive from an adult with an advanced solid tumor such as melanoma, head and neck, liver or kidney cancer. Both conserved end residues are part of each CDR3. D genes are given only for firm matches. Clone size appears in some rows only: once, few, many, or a class for an expanded clone.

clone_size | d_call | j_call | v_call | cdr3_nt | cdr3_aa
NA | NA | TRBJ1-1 | TRBV9 | TGTGCCAGCAGCGTAGTACTGTCCAGGAACACTGAAGCTTTCTTT | CASSVVLSRNTEAFF
NA | TRBD2 | TRBJ2-3 | TRBV7-2 | TGTGCCAGCAGCTTTATGACTAGCGGGGGAAGCACAGATACGCAGTATTTT | CASSFMTSGGSTDTQYF
NA | NA | TRBJ1-1 | TRBV15 | TGTGCCACCAGCAGTCCCTCGGGGCTTAGAGGAGCTTTCTTT | CATSSPSGLRGAFF
NA | NA | TRBJ2-1 | TRBV7-9 | TGTGCCAGCAGCCCTATTAGGGACGAGAATGAGCAGTTCTTC | CASSPIRDENEQFF
NA | NA | TRBJ1-2 | TRBV10-3 | TGTGCCATCAGTAACAGGGTTGGGCCTCATGGCTACACCTTC | CAISNRVGPHGYTF
few | TRBD1 | TRBJ1-2 | TRBV7-2 | TGTGCCAGCAGCTCTATCCGGGACAGGGGAACGAATGGCTACACCTTC | CASSSIRDRGTNGYTF
NA | NA | TRBJ2-3 | TRBV28 | TGTGCCAGCAGTTTCTCAGATACGCAGTATTTT | CASSFSDTQYF
NA | TRBD1 | TRBJ1-3 | TRBV4-2 | TGTGCCAGCAGCCAAGTCGGACAGGGGGTTCGGGGCTCTGGAAACACCATATATTTT | CASSQVGQGVRGSGNTIYF
NA | NA | TRBJ2-5 | TRBV6-1 | TGTGCCAGCAGTGCCCAGGGGATAGAGACCCAGTACTTC | CASSAQGIETQYF
NA | NA | TRBJ2-2 | TRBV6-5 | TGTGCCACCGGGGACACCGGGGAGCTGTTTTTT | CATGDTGELFF
NA | NA | TRBJ2-7 | TRBV11-2 | TGTGCCAGCAGCTTAGGTCTCTACGAGCAGTACTTC | CASSLGLYEQYF
once | TRBD1 | TRBJ2-7 | TRBV29-1 | TGCAGCGTTGAGGGGGGACAGGGTCATTCCTACGAGCAGTACTTC | CSVEGGQGHSYEQYF
NA | NA | TRBJ1-1 | TRBV27 | TGTGCCAGCAGACAGGGTTCCACTGAAGCTTTCTTT | CASRQGSTEAFF
few | NA | TRBJ1-2 | TRBV7-9 | TGTGCCAGCAGCTTAGCAGAGTCTAACTATGGCTACACCTTC | CASSLAESNYGYTF
NA | NA | TRBJ2-5 | TRBV6-1 | TGTGCCAGCAGTAGGTGGTTCGGGGAGACCCAGTACTTC | CASSRWFGETQYF
NA | TRBD2 | TRBJ2-5 | TRBV4-3 | TGCGCCAGCAGCCCCACCACCGGGGGGGAGACCCAGTACTTC | CASSPTTGGETQYF
NA | TRBD1 | TRBJ1-1 | TRBV12-5 | TGTGCTAGTGGTACAACCACAGGGGCCGCAAACACTGAAGCTTTCTTT | CASGTTTGAANTEAFF
once | NA | TRBJ1-3 | TRBV29-1 | TGCAGCGTTGACGCCTCCTCTGGAAACACCATATATTTT | CSVDASSGNTIYF
NA | TRBD2 | TRBJ2-7 | TRBV18 | TGTGCCAGCTCAACCCTAGCGGACTACGCGGAGCAGTACTTC | CASSTLADYAEQYF
NA | TRBD2 | TRBJ2-7 | TRBV5-5 | TGTGCCAGCAGCTTGGTCGGGAGGGCCTACGAGCAGTACTTC | CASSLVGRAYEQYF
NA | NA | TRBJ1-5 | TRBV7-9 | TGTGCCAGCAGCTCAGCCCGGGACCCTAATCAGCCCCAGCATTTT | CASSSARDPNQPQHF
NA | NA | TRBJ2-7 | TRBV27 | TGTGCCAGCAGTTTAGTACTCCCCGATTTGGTCGACGAGCAGTACTTC | CASSLVLPDLVDEQYF
few | NA | TRBJ2-7 | TRBV6-1 | TGTGCCAGCAGCAGCAGCGGCACTAGCTACTACGAGCAGTACTTC | CASSSSGTSYYEQYF
NA | TRBD1 | TRBJ1-2 | TRBV19 | TGTGCCAGTATTACTCCGGGACAGGGTCATGACTATGGCTACACCTTC | CASITPGQGHDYGYTF
NA | NA | TRBJ2-3 | TRBV15 | TGTGCCACCAGCACATTGAGAGGGGGGGGTTGGACAGATACGCAGTATTTT | CATSTLRGGGWTDTQYF
few | TRBD2 | TRBJ2-2 | TRBV5-4 | TGTGCCAGCAGCCCAGTTGCGGGAGGGCCCGGGGAGCTGTTTTTT | CASSPVAGGPGELFF
NA | NA | TRBJ2-1 | TRBV4-1 | TGCGCCAGCAGCCAAGATTGGCACAATGAGCAGTTCTTC | CASSQDWHNEQFF
NA | NA | TRBJ2-5 | TRBV30 | TGTGCCTGGAGTGTAAGGGGGGACCAGTACTTC | CAWSVRGDQYF
NA | NA | TRBJ1-1 | TRBV5-5 | TGTGCCAGCAGCTTGACCCAGGGCGGCACTGAAGCTTTCTTT | CASSLTQGGTEAFF
NA | NA | TRBJ2-5 | TRBV4-1 | TGCGCCAGCAGCCTGCTCCCCCTCAGCGGGGGGACAGGGATCATCGAGACCCAGTACTTC | CASSLLPLSGGTGIIETQYF
NA | TRBD1 | TRBJ2-5 | TRBV5-4 | TGTGCCAGCAGCTTACAGGGGCCGGAGACCCAGTACTTC | CASSLQGPETQYF
NA | NA | TRBJ1-2 | TRBV19 | TGTGCCAGTAAGCAGATCGTGGGGGCGCATGGCTACACCTTC | CASKQIVGAHGYTF
NA | NA | TRBJ2-7 | TRBV27 | TGTGCCAGCAGTTTCCTAGGGGCCCATTCATACGAGCAGTACTTC | CASSFLGAHSYEQYF